This T cell receptor (beta chain) was found in a study of T-cell memory formation after mild COVID-19. The CDR3 is 13 residues long. Germline CDR1 MDHEN, CDR2 SYDVKM. V lost 6 bases, J lost 3 bases, and 8 bases lay in between. MiXCR, run by TCRdb on the 5' RACE reads, gives a single entry per CDR3 protein. The sample lists over 350,000 distinct CDR3 sequences, approximately 15% seen once, with about 22% in the top ten. This clonotype was picked up a small number of times. The chain has TRBV28 and TRBJ2-2, with D unclear. The source of this sequence is a man younger than 30 who had mild COVID-19 (a few samples of this study predate the infection). Cell type and time point are not known. The sequenced material came from PBMCs or a T cell subset sorted from them (not recorded which). CDR3 bases: TGTGCCAGCAGCCGACATGACACCGGGGAGCTGTTTTTT. It specifies CASSRHDTGELFF.